The source of this T cell receptor (beta chain) is a study of T cells in Graves' hyperthyroidism and ophthalmopathy. CDR1 and CDR2 (germline): MNHNS, SASEGT. Trimming left V 1 base short and J 8 bases short, with 14 bases between. The CDR3 is 14 residues long. Amplified TCR beta CDR3 regions derived from RNA transcripts. HTBI primers were employed in a first-round RT-PCR of the TCR CDR3. TCRdb re-analysed the multiplex PCR reads in MiXCR, keeping a single row per CDR3 protein. The sample carries about 270,000 distinct CDR3 sequences, less than 30% recorded once. In its sample, this clonotype was seen many times.

The chain links TRBV6-1 to TRBJ1-2; no clear D. Specimen: blood. The clonotype comes from a middle-aged man with Graves' hyperthyroidism that later progressed to Graves' ophthalmopathy. In DNA form, the CDR3 reads TGTGCCAGCAGTGAAGTGGCGGTTTTTTTCGGCTACACCTTC. This codes for CASSEVAVFFGYTF.